The present TCR beta chain was sequenced within a study of CD8+ T cells in alopecia areata. Treatment: oral pan-JAK inhibitor, 5-10 mg twice daily. The V gene end was trimmed by 7 bases and the J gene end by 4 bases; junction bases not matched to a gene: 2. The CDR3 has 11 residues. Looked up from germline, CDR1 is SQVTM and CDR2 is ANQGSEA. Isolated RNA was reverse transcribed into cDNA used as the sequencing template. Produced via immunoSEQ multiplex PCR; TCRdb's table is partial and in-frame only. Of nearly 200,000 clones listed, 55% to 70% are singletons. Worth noting for this clone: Its antigen is currently unknown.

Study findings and constraints: In patients, TCRs were shared less clearly than in mice, and HLA may possibly be involved. Numerous clones, expanded in lesions, remained in scalp and blood during tofacitinib.

This specimen was CD4+ T cells sorted from blood, taken at week 24, from a patient treated with tofacitinib. The rearrangement links TRBV29-1 to TRBJ1-2, with TRBD1 matching over 8 bases. This receptor was obtained from a human donor with alopecia areata. Written as DNA, the CDR3 is TGCAGCGACCAGGGGGCCTATGGCTACACCTTC. Translation: CSDQGAYGYTF.